This T cell receptor (beta chain) was recovered during a study of human T cells and chemical hapten exposure. V gave up 6 bases and J gave up 10 bases; unmatched junction bases: 7. The CDR3 contains 14 residues. Each CDR3 protein is one row after TCRdb ran MiXCR on the RACE reads. The repertoire has over 50,000 distinct CDR3 sequences, 9.5% to 10% of them found once; the top ten carry roughly 9%. Time point given: pre-sensitization, week 0. Indicated treatment: therapeutic diphenylcyclopropenone sensitization with weekly scalp DPC. The authors' total RNA extraction used unfractionated whole blood. This clonotype was seen ten or more times.

This chain connects TRBV12-3 or TRBV12-4 to TRBJ2-1; 12 bases are a match to TRBD2. This clonotype was sampled from a woman younger than 45 with alopecia areata. Some clones in this sample may be carry-over from other donors' samples. This specimen was whole blood, taken in connection with sensitization to the hapten diphenylcyclopropenone (DPC). CDR3 in amino acids: CASSILAGGGEQFF. The CDR3 nucleotides are TGTGCCAGCAGCATACTAGCGGGGGGTGGAGAGCAGTTCTTC.